This T cell receptor (beta chain) stems from a study of T cells expressing NK-cell markers. CDR3 length: 13 amino acids. CDR1 SGHAT and CDR2 FQNNGV come from the germline V gene. TCRdb reprocessed the 5' RACE reads and stores each CDR3 protein as one record, lacking DNA. The repertoire shows about half a million distinct CDR3 sequences; the top ten hold almost 1.5%. With respect to this clonotype: Its target is not known.

Notes on the study in general: Whether expanded NKG2C+ T cell clones were HCMV specific stayed uncertain.

This TCR was sampled from a woman aged 45-59 years in good health. V gene TRBV11-2 combines with J gene TRBJ1-1; TCRdb calls TRBD1, which cannot be checked without DNA. Sample: blood T cells: a sorted CD56 or NKG2C T cell subset, CD4+ or CD8+ T cells, or bulk PBMC T cells (not recorded which). The CDR3: CASKGIVNTEAFF.